The 3 T cell receptor beta chains below come from one sample, sequenced in a study of T cell responses to AZD1222 COVID-19 vaccine. Libraries were prepared by immunoSEQ multiplex PCR; TCRdb keeps only in-frame clonotypes and omits some of them. The sample gives about 170,000 clones, roughly 87% of which show up once; 2.6% is in the top ten. Source: peripheral blood, taken on day 0 of AZD1222 vaccination. The receptors here all came from an adult in good health.

This clone occurred once. This chain joins TRBV29-1 and TRBJ2-3; D gene uncertain. The CDR3 loop spans 12 amino acids. Trimming stripped 3 bases from V and 0 bases from J, with 4 bases between. The germline V gene has CDR1 SQVTM and CDR2 ANQGSEA. The DNA of the CDR3 is TGCAGCGTTGAGTACAGCACAGATACGCAGTATTTT. Its protein is CSVEYSTDTQYF.

The chain recombines TRBV5-1 with TRBJ2-2; 7 bases map to TRBD1. The CDR3 covers 18 residues. Losses at the gene ends were 3 bases for V and 1 base for J; bases not matched to a gene: 12. CDR1 and CDR2 from the germline V gene are SGHRS and YFSETQ. The DNA of the CDR3 is TGCGCCAGCAGCTCCAAGGGGGCAGGATTGGGGAACACCGGGGAGCTGTTTTTT. It translates to CASSSKGAGLGNTGELFF.

This rearrangement joins TRBV7-9 to TRBJ2-3; D unresolved. The CDR3 is made up of 14 amino acids. Between the trimmed V and J ends, which lost 4 bases and 2 bases, there was a span of 10 bases. CDR1 is SEHNR and CDR2 is FQNEAQ in the germline V gene (reference sequence). The CDR3 DNA follows: TGTGCCAGCAGCTCGGCCACTTTCACAGATACGCAGTATTTT. Residues: CASSSATFTDTQYF.